This T cell receptor beta chain was sequenced in a study of T cell responses to AZD1222 COVID-19 vaccine. Using immunoSEQ multiplex PCR, the repertoire was profiled, and TCRdb retains in-frame clones only, with some absent. The sample includes approximately 71,000 clones, around four fifths of them seen just once. The CDR3 contains 15 residues. The V end lost 4 bases, the J end lost 6 bases, and 17 bases lay between the germline ends. Germline CDR1 and CDR2: MNHEY and SVGAGI. The clonotype originates from an adult in good health. The chain employs TRBV6-5 and TRBJ2-3; tentatively, D is TRBD1 (6 bases). Sequenced here: peripheral blood, sampled on day 0 of AZD1222 vaccination. DNA for the CDR3: TGTGCCAGCAGTTTACCAACAGGGTTTGAGGATACGCAGTATTTT. Its translation is CASSLPTGFEDTQYF.